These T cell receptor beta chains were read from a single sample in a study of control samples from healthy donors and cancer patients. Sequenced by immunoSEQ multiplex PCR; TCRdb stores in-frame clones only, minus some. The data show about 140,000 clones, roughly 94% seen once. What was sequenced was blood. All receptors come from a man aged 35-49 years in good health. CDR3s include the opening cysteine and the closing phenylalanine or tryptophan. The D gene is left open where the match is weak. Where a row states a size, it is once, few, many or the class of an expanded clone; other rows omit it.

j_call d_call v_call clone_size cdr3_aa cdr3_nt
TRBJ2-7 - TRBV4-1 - CASSRRDDAYEQYF TGCGCCAGCAGCCGGCGGGACGACGCTTACGAGCAGTACTTC
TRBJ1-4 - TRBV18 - CASSLQGASTNEKLFF TGTGCCAGCTCTTTACAGGGTGCGTCGACTAATGAAAAACTGTTTTTT
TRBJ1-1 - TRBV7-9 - CASSKAQGRGDTEAFF TGTGCCAGCAGCAAAGCCCAGGGGCGAGGGGACACTGAAGCTTTCTTT
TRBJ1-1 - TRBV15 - CATSTRVVNTEAFF TGTGCCACCAGCACCAGGGTGGTGAACACTGAAGCTTTCTTT
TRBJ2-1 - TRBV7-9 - CASSLANEQFF TGTGCCAGCAGCTTAGCCAATGAGCAGTTCTTC
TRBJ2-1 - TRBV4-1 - CASSQDPAEQFF TGCGCCAGCAGCCAAGACCCGGCGGAGCAGTTCTTC
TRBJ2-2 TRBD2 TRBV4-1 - CASSQPLAGVGTGELFF TGCGCCAGCAGCCAACCGTTAGCGGGAGTTGGAACCGGGGAGCTGTTTTTT
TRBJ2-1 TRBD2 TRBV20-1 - CSASLLAGGRNEQFF TGCAGTGCTAGTCTCCTAGCGGGGGGGCGGAATGAGCAGTTCTTC
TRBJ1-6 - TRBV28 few CASSDGTSPLHF TGTGCCAGCAGTGACGGGACTTCACCCCTCCACTTT
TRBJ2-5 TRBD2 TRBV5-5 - CASSLLLVLAGETYETQYF TGTGCCAGCAGCTTGCTTCTTGTATTGGCGGGAGAAACGTACGAGACCCAGTACTTC
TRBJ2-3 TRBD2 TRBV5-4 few CASSLSAGADTQYF TGTGCCAGCAGCTTATCAGCGGGAGCAGATACGCAGTATTTT
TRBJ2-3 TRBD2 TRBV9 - CASSVATSSGRLTDTQYF TGTGCCAGCAGCGTAGCTACGTCTAGCGGACGACTCACAGATACGCAGTATTTT
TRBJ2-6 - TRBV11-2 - CASSLGNPGANVLTF TGTGCCAGCAGCTTAGGTAACCCTGGGGCCAACGTCCTGACTTTC
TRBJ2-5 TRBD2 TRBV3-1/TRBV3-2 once CASSPVTSGGQETQYF TGTGCCAGCAGCCCGGTGACTAGCGGGGGCCAAGAGACCCAGTACTTC
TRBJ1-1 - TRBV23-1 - CASSLGRQGEAFF TGCGCCAGCAGTCTAGGACGGCAAGGTGAAGCTTTCTTT
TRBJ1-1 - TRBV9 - CASTPTVNTEAFF TGTGCCAGCACCCCGACAGTGAACACTGAAGCTTTCTTT
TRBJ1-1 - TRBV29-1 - CSVNTGTPHTEAFF TGCAGCGTAAACACAGGGACGCCCCACACTGAAGCTTTCTTT
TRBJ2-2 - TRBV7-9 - CASSLALGETGELFF TGTGCCAGCAGCTTAGCGCTCGGGGAAACCGGGGAGCTGTTTTTT
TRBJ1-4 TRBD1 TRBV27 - CASSLGQGGMRNEKLFF TGTGCCAGCAGTTTAGGGCAGGGGGGGATGCGGAATGAAAAACTGTTTTTT
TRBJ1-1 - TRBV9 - CASSGKEGLNTEAFF TGTGCCAGCAGCGGCAAAGAGGGGTTGAACACTGAAGCTTTCTTT
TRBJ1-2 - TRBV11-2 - CASSFSGGTAYGYTF TGTGCCAGCAGCTTCAGTGGCGGGACGGCCTATGGCTACACCTTC
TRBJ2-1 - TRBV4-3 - CASSQDSRTDYNEQFF TGCGCCAGCAGCCAAGATTCACGGACCGACTACAATGAGCAGTTCTTC
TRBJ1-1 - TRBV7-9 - CASTPLELNTEAFF TGTGCCAGCACCCCCCTCGAGCTGAACACTGAAGCTTTCTTT
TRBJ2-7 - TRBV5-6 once CASSLLLTYEQYF TGTGCCAGCAGCTTGTTACTAACCTACGAGCAGTACTTC